Listed here are 28 T cell receptor beta chains from one sample, sequenced in a study of blood T cell repertoires in COVID-19. The protocol was immunoSEQ multiplex PCR, while the TCRdb copy is restricted to in-frame clones and leaves out a portion. The repertoire holds about 55,000 clones, with about nine tenths as singletons. The sequenced material came from peripheral blood. The origin of the receptors is a man aged 40-50 years with acute or convalescent COVID-19.

The V gene is TRBV4-1, the J gene TRBJ2-1, with TRBD1 as a possible D gene (7 bases). Germline lookup yields CDR1 MGHRA and CDR2 YSYEKL. This CDR3 contains 15 residues. Trimming left V 2 bases short and J 6 bases short, with 14 bases between. CDR3 amino acids: CASSQSGGFGNEQFF. DNA for the CDR3: TGCGCCAGCAGCCAATCAGGGGGGTTCGGCAATGAGCAGTTCTTC.

This chain uses TRBV3-1 (or the pseudogene TRBV3-2) with TRBJ1-1; D not certain. The CDR3 is 15 residues long. Germline V gives CDR1 LGHDT, CDR2 YNNKEL (reference sequence). V was pared by 2 bases and J by 1 base, with 11 bases between. CDR3: CASSQSNRGNTEAFF. CDR3 sequence (DNA): TGTGCCAGCAGCCAATCCAACCGGGGGAACACTGAAGCTTTCTTT.

The chain joins TRBV3-1 (or the pseudogene TRBV3-2) to TRBJ2-4, with 9 bases aligning to TRBD2. Germline-derived CDR1 and CDR2 are LGHDT and YNNKEL (reference sequence). V shed 3 bases, J shed 8 bases, and the junction held 5 bases outside the gene matches. The CDR3 runs to 14 residues. CDR3 region: CASSHRGREDIQYF. The CDR3 DNA reads TGTGCCAGCAGCCACCGCGGGAGGGAGGACATTCAGTACTTC.

This chain uses TRBV6-6 with TRBJ2-1; 10 bases are a match to TRBD2. Trimming removed 0 bases from V and 8 bases from J; junction bases left unmatched: 4. This CDR3 comprises 15 residues. Germline V gene data show CDR1 as MNHNY and CDR2 as SVGAGI (reference sequence). CDR3 in amino acids: CASSYSGTSDDEQFF. The CDR3 bases are TGTGCCAGCAGTTACTCCGGGACTAGCGATGATGAGCAGTTCTTC.

The chain uses TRBV30 and TRBJ2-7; D is perhaps TRBD1 (6 bases). Germline V gene sequence: CDR1 GTSNPN, CDR2 SVGIG (reference sequence). V shed 4 bases and J shed 2 bases, with 9 bases lying between them. There are 12 residues in the CDR3. CDR3 in amino acids: CAWNRATYEQYF. The CDR3 DNA is TGTGCCTGGAACAGGGCTACCTACGAGCAGTACTTC.

The chain employs TRBV7-9 and TRBJ2-5, with D perhaps matching TRBD2 (5 bases). CDR3 length equals 14 residues. The germline V gene encodes CDR1 SEHNR and CDR2 FQNEAQ (reference sequence). With 3 bases removed from V and 3 bases from J, the gap between germline ends came to 11 bases. The CDR3 is CASSLSREKETQYF. In nucleotides, the CDR3 is TGTGCCAGCAGCTTGAGCCGGGAAAAAGAGACCCAGTACTTC.

The chain couples TRBV11-2 to TRBJ2-5; 7 bases match TRBD2. Germline-derived CDR1 and CDR2 are SGHAT and FQNNGV. Losses at the gene ends were 5 bases for V and 6 bases for J; bases not matched to a gene: 15. The CDR3 runs 16 residues. DNA of the CDR3: TGTGCCAGCAGCCCGCCGGGTGCGGGAGTCGGGAAGACCCAGTACTTC. Amino acids: CASSPPGAGVGKTQYF.

The chain carries TRBV27 and TRBJ2-2; 9 nucleotides line up with TRBD2. V lost 5 bases, J lost 2 bases, and 9 bases stayed unmatched. CDR3 length equals 17 residues. CDR1 MNHEY and CDR2 SMNVEV come from the germline V gene (reference sequence). Written as DNA, the CDR3 is TGTGCCAGCAGTAAAAGGGCTAGCGGGACCAACACCGGGGAGCTGTTTTTT. Translated, it gives CASSKRASGTNTGELFF.

The chain has TRBV12-3 or TRBV12-4 and TRBJ1-2; a weak D match, TRBD1 (6 bases). The V end lost 7 bases, the J end lost 5 bases, and 14 bases lay between the germline ends. This CDR3 region has 13 residues. Here the CDR3 reads CASTPAGAYGYTF. The CDR3 DNA is TGTGCCAGCACCCCGGCGGGGGCGTATGGCTACACCTTC.

The gene calls are TRBV10-2 and TRBJ2-4, with 8 bases matching TRBD1. The V gene end was trimmed by 3 bases and the J gene end by 1 base; junction bases not matched to a gene: 2. This CDR3 contains 15 residues. CDR1 WSHSY and CDR2 SAAADI come from the germline V gene. The CDR3 DNA is TGCGCCAGCAGTGATAGGACAGGGGCCAAAAACATTCAGTACTTC. Its protein product is CASSDRTGAKNIQYF.

The rearrangement uses TRBV25-1 and TRBJ2-3; D not certain. Trimming stripped 2 bases from V and 0 bases from J, with 12 bases between. CDR1 MGHDK and CDR2 SYGVNS come from the germline V gene. The length of the CDR3 is 16 residues. The CDR3 reads CASSEILGFSTDTQYF. CDR3 in DNA: TGTGCCAGCAGTGAAATATTGGGCTTTAGCACAGATACGCAGTATTTT.

V gene TRBV6-5 combines with J gene TRBJ1-4; 7 nucleotides match TRBD1. V lost 7 bases to trimming and J lost 0 bases; unmatched junction nucleotides: 2. The CDR3 consists of 14 residues. CDR1 is MNHEY, CDR2 SVGAGI, per germline. The CDR3 nucleotides read TGTGCCAGCACCACAGGGGCAACTAATGAAAAACTGTTTTTT. Protein sequence: CASTTGATNEKLFF.

This clone was counted between two and nine times. The chain couples TRBV7-2 to TRBJ1-3; no firm D call. Trimming took off 0 bases at V and 7 bases at J, with 10 bases between the two ends. Germline V lookup: CDR1 SGHTA, CDR2 FQGNSA. The CDR3 has 14 residues. As DNA, the CDR3 is TGTGCCAGCAGCTTAGCGCTTGGCAGTAACACCATATATTTT. Encoded protein: CASSLALGSNTIYF.

The chain recombines TRBV11-3 with TRBJ2-1; TRBD2 agrees at 13 bases. The junction had 7 bases not matched to a gene; V was cut back by 4 bases and J by 13 bases. In germline, CDR1 is SGHNT, CDR2 YENEEA. The CDR3 is made up of 14 amino acids. The CDR3 protein is CASSSAGLAGSQFF. DNA of the CDR3: TGTGCCAGCAGCTCGGCGGGACTAGCGGGGTCCCAGTTCTTC.

This chain joins TRBV5-1 and TRBJ1-4; D is possibly TRBD1 (6 bases). CDR1 is SGHRS, CDR2 YFSETQ, per germline. The ends were cut back, 5 bases at V and 8 bases at J, with 16 bases in the middle. This CDR3 spans 14 amino acids. This CDR3 is CASRTQGNREKLFF. DNA for the CDR3: TGCGCCAGCAGGACACAGGGTAACAGGGAAAAACTGTTTTTT.

This chain joins TRBV29-1 and TRBJ2-1, with 7 bases lining up with TRBD2. This CDR3 has 15 residues. V gave up 3 bases and J gave up 5 bases; unmatched junction bases: 10. The germline V gene has CDR1 SQVTM and CDR2 ANQGSEA. As DNA, the CDR3 is TGCAGCGTTGAGAGCGGGACCAACCCCGACAATGAGCAGTTCTTC. It codes for CSVESGTNPDNEQFF.

The V and J genes are TRBV19 and TRBJ1-6, with D possibly TRBD1 on 5 matching bases. Trimming shortened V by 3 bases and J by 10 bases, and 13 bases separated the two germline ends. The CDR3 loop spans 14 amino acids. Germline values: CDR1 LNHDA, CDR2 SQIVND (reference sequence). The CDR3 sequence: CASSILGAESPLHF. The CDR3 coding sequence is TGTGCCAGTAGTATTTTAGGGGCTGAGTCACCCCTCCACTTT.

The chain carries TRBV7-9 and TRBJ2-6, with D tentatively TRBD1 (6 bases). Trimming took off 5 bases at V and 3 bases at J, with 20 bases between the two ends. CDR3 length: 18 residues. Germline V CDR1 and CDR2: SEHNR, FQNEAQ (reference sequence). CDR3 residues: CASSARLQGSGGANVLTF. CDR3 coding DNA: TGTGCCAGCAGCGCCCGCCTACAGGGCTCGGGTGGGGCCAACGTCCTGACTTTC.

This clone was observed a few times. V usage is TRBV7-2 and J usage is TRBJ1-1; 7 nucleotides match TRBD1. Losses at the gene ends were 5 bases for V and 2 bases for J; bases not matched to a gene: 5. Germline V gene data show CDR1 as SGHTA and CDR2 as FQGNSA. The CDR3 covers 14 residues. Here the CDR3 DNA reads TGTGCCAGCAGCCCCGGGACAGCCAACACTGAAGCTTTCTTT. This gives the protein CASSPGTANTEAFF.

The gene calls are TRBV4-3 and TRBJ2-5, with D possibly TRBD1 on 7 matching bases. This CDR3 region has 15 residues. V was clipped by 1 base and J by 1 base, with 10 bases between them. Germline V lookup: CDR1 LGHNA, CDR2 YSLEER. In DNA, the CDR3 is TGCGCCAGCAGCCAAGGACAGGGAGGCCAAGAGACCCAGTACTTC. Its protein product is CASSQGQGGQETQYF.

The J gene is TRBJ1-2, the V gene TRBV5-4; 9 bases align to TRBD1. J gave up 0 bases and V 4 bases, and 7 bases lay outside the gene matches. CDR1 SGHNT and CDR2 YYREEE come from the germline V gene (reference sequence). CDR3 length: 16 residues. In DNA form, the CDR3 reads TGTGCCAGCAGCCCCCCAGGGGACAGGGCTAACTATGGCTACACCTTC. This codes for CASSPPGDRANYGYTF.

This chain joins TRBV3-1 (or the pseudogene TRBV3-2) and TRBJ2-1; 9 nucleotides agree with TRBD2. The CDR3 length is 16 residues. Germline loops: CDR1 LGHDT, CDR2 YNNKEL (reference sequence). Unmatched junction bases numbered 11, after V lost 4 bases and J lost 7 bases. DNA for the CDR3: TGTGCCAGCAGCCCCTCCGGGACTAGCCCTTGGAATGAGCAGTTCTTC. This translates into CASSPSGTSPWNEQFF.

This chain links TRBV30 with TRBJ2-6, with 9 bases lining up with TRBD1. This CDR3 has 21 amino acids. Germline CDR1 is GTSNPN and CDR2 is SVGIG (reference sequence). The trim removed 0 bases at V and 0 bases at J, leaving 15 bases unmatched. CDR3 DNA: TGTGCCTGGAGTGTAGGGACAGGGACATTCTCCCTTACCTCTGGGGCCAACGTCCTGACTTTC. Translated, it gives CAWSVGTGTFSLTSGANVLTF.

The V call is TRBV30, the J call TRBJ1-4, with a possible D match to TRBD1 (6 bases). Deletions cut 4 bases from V and 2 bases from J, with 8 bases between. The CDR3 runs 13 residues. CDR1 is GTSNPN, CDR2 SVGIG, per germline (reference sequence). CDR3 sequence reads: CAWNRATNEKLFF. CDR3 bases: TGTGCCTGGAACAGGGCGACTAATGAAAAACTGTTTTTT. Full variable domain (missing parts from reference TRBV30 and TRBJ1-4): SQTIHQWPATLVQPVGSPLSLECTVEGTSNPNLYWYRQAAGRGLQLLFYSVGIGQISSEVPQNLSASRPQDRQFILSSKKLLLSDSGFYLCAWNRATNEKLFFGSGTQLSVL.

This rearrangement joins TRBV7-9 to TRBJ2-3; the match to TRBD2 covers 9 bases. The V segment lost 6 bases and the J segment 5 bases; nucleotides outside the gene matches: 15. The CDR3 consists of 17 residues. The germline CDR1 and CDR2 sequences are SEHNR and FQNEAQ (reference sequence). For the CDR3, the DNA is TGTGCCAGCAGTTCTATAGTGTTGGGTAGCGGGGGAGATACGCAGTATTTT. Amino acids: CASSSIVLGSGGDTQYF.

The J gene is TRBJ2-5, the V gene TRBV2, with TRBD1 identical over 7 bases. This CDR3 has 12 residues. Germline loops: CDR1 SNHLY, CDR2 FYNNEI. J was trimmed by 9 bases and V by 6 bases; bases with no gene match: 7. Written as DNA, the CDR3 is TGTGCCAGCAGCGGTTTGGACAGGTCCCAGTACTTC. It specifies CASSGLDRSQYF.

The chain couples TRBV6-2 or TRBV6-3 to TRBJ2-2; the match to TRBD2 covers 10 bases. J gave up 5 bases and V 5 bases, and 5 bases lay outside the gene matches. CDR1 MNHEY and CDR2 SVGEGT come from the germline V gene. The CDR3 spans 15 residues. CDR3 DNA sequence: TGTGCCAGCAGTGCTTGGGGACTAGCGACCGGGGAGCTGTTTTTT. Protein: CASSAWGLATGELFF.

This chain uses TRBV19 with TRBJ1-5; unclear D gene. The germline V gene has CDR1 LNHDA and CDR2 SQIVND (reference sequence). The CDR3 loop spans 14 amino acids. Trimming took off 1 base at V and 5 bases at J, with 9 bases between the two ends. CDR3 residues: CASSIGQVYQPQHF. As DNA, the CDR3 is TGTGCCAGTAGTATAGGGCAGGTCTATCAGCCCCAGCATTTT.